This is a list of T cell receptor beta chains from one sample in a study of radiation and T cells in renal cell carcinoma. This table comes from immunoSEQ multiplex PCR, and its TCRdb copy is limited to in-frame clones, with some not included. The sample shows approximately 170,000 clones, 88% of them seen only once. Sequenced here: blood, sampled from a patient whose treatment included radiotherapy and nephrectomy. The receptors derive from a woman in her forties or fifties with renal cell carcinoma. The CDR3 runs from the conserved cysteine through the conserved F or W. Clone size is given for some rows only: seen once, a few or many times, or a class if the clone is expanded.

>NA|TRBJ1-1|TRBV18
CASSETGMNTEAFF
>once|TRBJ1-2|TRBV5-1
CASSGSPGLGYGYTF
>NA|TRBJ1-1|TRBV10-1
CASRSGGNTEAFF
>NA|TRBJ1-1|TRBV13
CASSLRRILNTEAFF
>NA|TRBJ2-3|TRBV7-9
CASSTVVDTQYF
>NA|TRBJ1-1|TRBV6-1
CASKRNGEAFF
>once|TRBJ1-1|TRBV7-9
CASSFVRDTEAFF
>NA|TRBJ1-1|TRBV6-5
CASSYFPQAEAFF
>NA|TRBJ2-3|TRBV7-2
CASSLVIFGGGQDTQYF
>NA|TRBJ2-5|TRBV19
CASSIVAGAETQYF
>NA|TRBJ2-5|TRBV6-6
CASSYSGQGQETQYF
>NA|TRBJ1-1|TRBV5-1
CASSALTGTNTEAFF
>NA|TRBJ1-2|TRBV9
CASSSTVFSNYGYTF
>NA|TRBJ1-2|TRBV2
CASRLQGSTNYGYTF
>NA|TRBJ1-3|TRBV6-5
CASSYSTDAGNTIYF
>NA|TRBJ1-3|TRBV5-1
CASSLPTEASGNTIYF
>NA|TRBJ2-3|TRBV10-1
CASSEARTDTQYF
>NA|TRBJ2-5|TRBV7-2
CASSLALGTQYF
>once|TRBJ1-2|TRBV5-4
CASSPRVAEYGYTF
>once|TRBJ1-2|TRBV28
CASRLGGGYGYTF
>NA|TRBJ1-1|TRBV30
CAWSKGRGNTEAFF
>NA|TRBJ1-3|TRBV5-1
CASSLGPSSGNTIYF
>NA|TRBJ2-1|TRBV7-8
CASITSGWATFYNEQFF
>once|TRBJ1-5|TRBV4-2
CASNQQEGSNQPQHF
>NA|TRBJ1-1|TRBV20-1
CSAGQGAEAFF
>NA|TRBJ2-7|TRBV7-3
CASSVGGPYSYEQYF
>NA|TRBJ2-1|TRBV23-1
CASSLSGMELNNEQFF
>NA|TRBJ2-3|TRBV2
CASSPRTSTDTQYF
>once|TRBJ2-3|TRBV7-2
CASSLLAGVDTQYF
>NA|TRBJ2-7|TRBV7-8
CASSRNRDEQYF
>once|TRBJ2-5|TRBV19
CASSPQGSKKTQYF
>NA|TRBJ2-7|TRBV7-2
CASSPQPGQAAYEQYF
>once|TRBJ1-1|TRBV11-3
CASSTGGHTEAFF
>NA|TRBJ2-4|TRBV19
CASSFRTSGGRIGKNIQYF
>NA|TRBJ2-7|TRBV5-4
CASRGGQGSYEQYF
>NA|TRBJ2-3|TRBV2
CASSSLAGGADTQYF
>NA|TRBJ2-1|TRBV6-6
CASSYSYGGWLF
>NA|TRBJ2-7|TRBV4-2
CASSYTGRYEQYF
>NA|TRBJ1-1|TRBV6-5
CASSYSGGADTEAFF
>NA|TRBJ1-2|TRBV4-1
CASSQDRDSHYGYTF
>once|TRBJ2-7|TRBV7-2
CASSTDRAYEQYF
>NA|TRBJ2-7|TRBV11-2
CASSLGQVGDEQYF
>NA|TRBJ2-7|TRBV7-2
CASSLGLAIAYEQYF
>NA|TRBJ1-5|TRBV6-1
CSSGQGNSNQPQHF
>once|TRBJ2-3|TRBV7-3
CASSPDRATDTQYF
>NA|TRBJ1-1|TRBV7-3
CASSLQGAVNTEAFF
>NA|TRBJ2-3|TRBV14
CASSRTDTQYF
>NA|TRBJ1-1|TRBV9
CASSVVGTGLNTEAFF
>NA|TRBJ2-6|TRBV19
CASSIYRDGANVLTF
>NA|TRBJ2-7|TRBV7-2
CASSLGSDNGYEQYF
>few|TRBJ1-1|TRBV4-2
CASSQDVYRGSTEAFF
>once|TRBJ2-7|TRBV11-3
CASSSQGANEQYF
>NA|TRBJ1-4|TRBV19
CASRAGLSGKEKLFF
>NA|TRBJ1-5|TRBV7-2
CASSLVINSNQPQHF
>NA|TRBJ2-2|TRBV28
CASKRLGSDTGELFF
>few|TRBJ1-2|TRBV5-1
CASSLNLDRGYGYTF
>NA|TRBJ1-6|TRBV9
CASSVEGSPLHF
>NA|TRBJ2-5|TRBV9
CASSWTGDLQETQYF
>NA|TRBJ2-1|TRBV6-1
CASQRSGGEYNEQFF